The 5 T cell receptor beta chains presented below share a single source sample, sequenced in a study of PD-L1 blockade in urothelial cancer. This sample's time point: pretreatment peripheral blood. Assay: immunoSEQ multiplex PCR; the TCRdb copy retains only in-frame clones and omits some. The repertoire holds approximately 48,000 clones, with approximately 85% as singletons. Sequencing was performed on PBMCs, taken around atezolizumab (anti-PD-L1) treatment. These receptors were obtained from a man in his sixties or seventies with urothelial cancer.

The J gene is TRBJ2-5, the V gene TRBV11-2; 12 bases are a match to TRBD2. This CDR3 spans 14 amino acids. Trimming removed 5 bases from V and 4 bases from J; junction bases left unmatched: 2. CDR1 is SGHAT, CDR2 FQNNGV, per germline. CDR3 residues: CASSPTSGGETQYF. The CDR3 region has the DNA TGTGCCAGCAGCCCGACTAGCGGGGGAGAGACCCAGTACTTC.

This clone appeared a single time. This chain connects TRBV5-1 to TRBJ2-1, with TRBD2 matching 14 bases. V lost 3 bases, J lost 3 bases, and 5 bases stayed unmatched. Looked up from germline, CDR1 is SGHRS and CDR2 is YFSETQ. The CDR3 has 17 residues. The CDR3 DNA is TGCGCCAGCAGCTCCGGGACTAGCGGGAGCCTCTACAATGAGCAGTTCTTC. This codes for CASSSGTSGSLYNEQFF.

The V and J genes are TRBV5-5 and TRBJ2-7; a weak D match, TRBD1 (5 bases). The CDR3 totals 12 residues. CDR1 is SGHKS, CDR2 YYEKEE, per germline (reference sequence). V lost 0 bases, J lost 6 bases, and 7 bases lay in between. The CDR3 here is CASSLAGSEQYF. The DNA for the CDR3 is TGTGCCAGCAGCTTGGCAGGGTCCGAGCAGTACTTC.

The rearrangement joins TRBV14 to TRBJ2-7, with 8 bases matching TRBD1. The CDR3 is 15 residues long. Germline lookup yields CDR1 SGHDN and CDR2 FVKESK. The J segment lost 3 bases and the V segment lost 5 bases, leaving 9 bases of the junction unmatched. CDR3 in amino acids: CASSSLSGGVYEQYF. The DNA for the CDR3 is TGTGCCAGCAGCTCCCTTTCAGGGGGCGTCTACGAGCAGTACTTC. The full variable domain, its missing parts supplied by reference TRBV14 and TRBJ2-7, is EAGVTQFPSHSVIEKGQTVTLRCDPISGHDNLYWYRRVMGKEIKFLLHFVKESKQDESGMPNNRFLAERTGGTYSTLKVQPAELEDSGVYFCASSSLSGGVYEQYFGPGTRLTVT.

The chain combines TRBV19 with TRBJ1-1, with a weak D call TRBD1 (5 bases). CDR1 and CDR2 (germline): LNHDA, SQIVND (reference sequence). V was trimmed by 3 bases and J by 0 bases, leaving 14 bases between them. The CDR3 contains 16 residues. CDR3 region: CASSIGAQWMNTEAFF. Here the CDR3 DNA reads TGTGCCAGTAGTATTGGGGCCCAGTGGATGAACACTGAAGCTTTCTTT.